This T cell receptor beta chain derives from a study of vaccination and CD4 T cells after COVID-19. The time point here: late sampling 161 to 241 days after vaccination in a few convalescent patients. Treatment of the sample: roughly ten-day PBMC culture with coronavirus spike peptide pools or control peptides (ViraFEST assay). Each well held 2 million or so PBMCs in IL-2 (around 10 IU/ml) medium with about 10 ug/ml peptide pools. CD4+ T cells that had been cultured provided DNA sequenced with the Oncomine TCR Beta short-read assay. Each CDR3 protein is one row after TCRdb ran MiXCR on the PCR reads. The sample lists fewer than 30,000 distinct CDR3 sequences, about 35% seen once, with 3% to 4% in the top ten. This clonotype came up a few times. The antigen is not known. CDR1 is MNHEY and CDR2 is SVGAGI in the germline V gene. The CDR3 has 15 amino acids. Trimming removed 0 bases from V and 0 bases from J, with 8 bases in between.

The chain carries TRBV6-5 and TRBJ1-1; maybe TRBD1 (5 bases). This sample comprised CD4+ T cells from blood, cultured in vitro, obtained about 7 months after SARS-CoV-2 vaccination. This TCR was sampled from a human donor who had recovered from COVID-19. In DNA form, the CDR3 reads TGTGCCAGCAGTTACTCGGGGGGGGTGAACACTGAAGCTTTCTTT. It yields the protein CASSYSGGVNTEAFF.